Described below is a single T cell receptor (beta chain) sequence and its context. What it binds is not known. The data were taken from a study of cytomegalovirus exposure and HLA in healthy donors. Study observations and caveats: Exclusion as indistinguishable affected some V segments, including TRBV6-2 and TRBV6-3. Researchers catalogued roughly 170 TCR beta chains as cytomegalovirus-associated. Across HLA loci, a later analysis found differing TCR association rates, with DRB1 most and HLA-C fewest. In vitro experiments confirmed that three CMV-associated chains were specific for CMV antigens.

J lost 2 bases, V lost 1 base, and 4 bases had no gene match. The CDR3 extends over 17 amino acids. Germline V gene data show CDR1 as SGHTA and CDR2 as FQGTGA. The PCR had 60 Vbeta and 13 Jbeta primers. The protocol was immunoSEQ multiplex PCR, while the TCRdb copy is restricted to in-frame clones and leaves out a portion. Altogether 80,000 to 100,000 clones are present, about four fifths being singletons, with the ten largest covering approximately 3.4%. The chain links TRBV7-3 to TRBJ2-6, with 8 nucleotides matching TRBD1. The sequence was obtained from a male donor in good health and CMV-seropositive. Sequenced: PBMCs. The CDR3 spells CASSLRAQGAGANVLTF. In DNA, the CDR3 is TGTGCCAGCAGCTTAAGGGCACAGGGGGCTGGGGCCAACGTCCTGACTTTC.